The 6 T cell receptor beta chains below come from one sample, sequenced in a study of tumor-infiltrating lymphocytes in primary liver carcinoma. A constant-region primer primed TCR beta cDNA synthesis from roughly 500 ng of total RNA. Libraries covering TCR beta were generated through three nested multiplex PCR rounds (using a slightly modified ARM-PCR). For around 9 cycles apiece, the opening two PCR rounds ran with TRBV1-TRBV30 forward primers and a C-beta reverse primer. TCRdb recomputed calls from the multiplex PCR reads with MiXCR, one row per CDR3 protein. This table has more than 150,000 distinct CDR3 sequences, about 55% appearing once. Germline DNA was extracted alongside blood RNA, which was obtained from unsorted whole blood. Sequenced sample: peripheral blood. All receptors come from a man between 35 and 55 years old with primary liver carcinoma and hepatitis B virus infection.

This clonotype was observed a handful of times. This chain uses TRBV29-1 with TRBJ1-2; maybe TRBD1 (6 bases). V was cut by 1 base and J by 2 bases, with 14 bases left in between. This CDR3 has 15 residues. Looked up from germline, CDR1 is SQVTM and CDR2 is ANQGSEA. This CDR3 is CSVEGGRGQNYGYTF. The CDR3 nucleotides are TGCAGCGTTGAAGGGGGCAGGGGCCAAAACTATGGCTACACCTTC. The full variable domain, completed using reference TRBV29-1 and TRBJ1-2, is SAVISQKPSRDICQRGTSLTIQCQVDSQVTMMFWYRQQPGQSLTLIATANQGSEATYESGFVIDKFPISRPNLTFSTLTVSNMSPEDSSIYLCSVEGGRGQNYGYTFGSGTRLTVV.

Turning to this clonotype: Because it lacks the conserved phenylalanine or tryptophan at the end, this CDR3 is likely a read error. The chain links TRBV11-2 to TRBJ2-3; D uncertain. The germline gives CDR1 SGHAT, CDR2 FQNNGV. The CDR3 length is 13 residues. Trimming removed 6 bases from V and 3 bases from J, with 10 bases in between. In DNA form, the CDR3 reads TGTGCCAGCAGTCCCCTTCTGACAGATACGCAGTATTTA. Its protein product is CASSPLLTDTQYL.

This clonotype was counted a few times. The V call is TRBV6-1, the J call TRBJ1-2, with a possible D match to TRBD1 (6 bases). The CDR3 covers 13 residues. V lost 8 bases, J lost 3 bases, and 13 bases lay in between. In germline, CDR1 is MNHNS, CDR2 SASEGT. For the CDR3, the DNA is TGTGCCAGCCGGGGACACCAGCACTATGGCTACACCTTC. Protein: CASRGHQHYGYTF.

This rearrangement joins TRBV6-1 to TRBJ2-5; 10 nucleotides line up with TRBD2. CDR1 is MNHNS, CDR2 SASEGT, per germline. CDR3 size: 15 residues. V was clipped by 8 bases and J by 9 bases; unmatched bases: 15. Here the CDR3 DNA reads TGTGCCAGCTCTCCAGGCGGGCTAGCGGGAGTCTCCCAGTACTTC. Residues: CASSPGGLAGVSQYF.

This clonotype was counted once. This chain joins TRBV29-1 and TRBJ2-7; the match to TRBD2 covers 7 bases. The CDR3 sequence is 15 residues long. CDR1 is SQVTM, CDR2 ANQGSEA, per germline. Germline trimming cut 0 bases from V and 4 bases from J; bases unmatched to any gene: 9. The CDR3 is CSVEEEGRGVYEQYF. The CDR3, as DNA: TGCAGCGTTGAAGAAGAAGGACGGGGGGTATACGAGCAGTACTTC.

Details on this clonotype: This may come from a read error, since a much larger clone is one base off. As DNA, the CDR3 is TGTGCCAGCAGCTTCGGGGGAAGGACAGATACGCAGTATTTT. Encoded protein: CASSFGGRTDTQYF. The chain links TRBV11-3 to TRBJ2-3; the D gene is possibly TRBD2 (6 bases). CDR1 SGHNT and CDR2 YENEEA come from the germline V gene. With 3 bases removed from V and 3 bases from J, the gap between germline ends came to 10 bases. The CDR3 is made up of 14 amino acids.